This record concerns one T cell receptor beta chain sequence. The antigen is not known. Germline lookup yields CDR1 SGHVS and CDR2 FNYEAQ. V was cut by 5 bases and J by 5 bases, with 13 bases left in between. The CDR3 extends over 14 amino acids. This entry belongs to a study of T cells after yellow fever vaccination. TCRdb used MiXCR to reprocess the 5' RACE reads, holding one entry per CDR3 protein. The sample consists of 300,000 or so distinct CDR3 sequences, around 6.8% of them appearing once. Study-wide results and limits: The booster response re-showed most primary clones: approximately 95% CD4, over 80% CD8. A small share of clonotypes appeared in both CD4 and CD8 compartments.

V is TRBV7-6 and J is TRBJ2-1; maybe TRBD1 (6 bases). Source: PBMCs, taken about 49 days after the first yellow fever vaccination. This TCR derives from a man aged 18 to 35 who received the YFV17D yellow fever vaccine. CDR3 in DNA: TGTGCCAGCAGCCCGTCGCAGGGGCACAATGAGCAGTTCTTC. Its translation: CASSPSQGHNEQFF.